The present TCR beta chain was sequenced within a study of cytomegalovirus exposure and HLA in healthy donors. Study observations and caveats: Rare TCR sequences dominated, though some public TCRs recurred in many donors. It was reported that the classifier diagnosed cytomegalovirus status with high specificity and sensitivity in both the original and validation cohorts. The CMV antigen specificity of a few CMV-associated chains was confirmed through in vitro analysis.

Among the roughly 120 subjects of the validation cohort, separate from the approximately 700-subject first cohort, were the donors. Of note for this clone: Its specificity is unknown.

TCRdb's copy holds only in-frame clones and misses some; the assay was immunoSEQ multiplex PCR. The table includes some 120,000 clones, 88% detected once. V lost 0 bases to trimming and J lost 0 bases; unmatched junction nucleotides: 3. Germline CDR1 SGHNT, CDR2 YYREEE (reference sequence). This CDR3 is built from 16 residues. The sequence was obtained from a young man in good health and CMV-seronegative. V gene TRBV5-4 combines with J gene TRBJ2-4, with 7 positions matching TRBD2. The sample comprised PBMCs. The CDR3 bases are TGTGCCAGCAGCTTGGCGGTAGCGGGAGCCAAAAACATTCAGTACTTC. It is translated as CASSLAVAGAKNIQYF.